A single sample is the source of the 4 T cell receptor beta chains below, sequenced in a study of T cells in Graves' hyperthyroidism and ophthalmopathy. TCR beta CDR3 regions were amplified from RNA. The TCR CDR3 first-round RT-PCR relied on the HTBI primer set. TCRdb called the multiplex PCR reads again in MiXCR, with one record for every CDR3 protein. Counted here are 550,000 to 650,000 distinct CDR3 sequences, roughly 15% occurring once; the ten biggest clones make up approximately 15%. Sequencing was performed on blood. These receptors all stem from a woman aged 40 to 50 with Graves' hyperthyroidism.

This clonotype was seen repeatedly, ten times or more. The chain combines TRBV5-1 with TRBJ2-1; TRBD2 agrees at 13 bases. The CDR3 totals 17 residues. Trimming at V came to 0 bases and at J to 9 bases, leaving 9 bases not matched to a gene. Per the germline V gene, CDR1 is SGHRS and CDR2 is YFSETQ. The CDR3 DNA is TGCGCCAGCAGCTTGGTCCCCGGGACTAGCGGGATCAGTGAGCAGTTCTTC. It specifies CASSLVPGTSGISEQFF.

The table lists this clonotype with a few counts. The V call is TRBV20-1, the J call TRBJ2-2, with TRBD2 identical over 10 bases. The CDR3 loop spans 13 amino acids. Germline loops: CDR1 DFQATT, CDR2 SNEGSKA (reference sequence). The trim removed 3 bases at V and 6 bases at J, leaving 1 base unmatched. CDR3 sequence: CSARTSGSGELFF. CDR3 DNA: TGCAGTGCTAGGACTAGCGGGTCCGGGGAGCTGTTTTTT.

This clonotype was seen at least ten times. As DNA, the CDR3 is TGTGCCAGCAGCTTAAACAATGAGCAGTTCTTC. Protein: CASSLNNEQFF. The genes are TRBV27 and TRBJ2-1, with D hard to call. CDR1 is MNHEY, CDR2 SMNVEV, per germline (reference sequence). V was clipped by 6 bases and J by 5 bases, with 5 bases between them. The CDR3 covers 11 residues.

This clonotype came up a few times. The chain has TRBV7-8 and TRBJ2-3; 10 positions match TRBD2. CDR1 is SGHVS and CDR2 is FQNEAQ in the germline V gene. This CDR3 comprises 18 residues. V lost 2 bases, J lost 2 bases, and 10 bases stayed unmatched. CDR3 DNA sequence: TGTGCCAGCAGCTTAAAGGCTCTAGCGGGAGCCACCACAGATACGCAGTATTTT. Translating gives CASSLKALAGATTDTQYF.